A single sample is the source of the 14 T cell receptor beta chains below, sequenced in a study of CD8 T cells in ankylosing spondylitis. TCRdb fed the 5' RACE reads into MiXCR, producing one record per CDR3 protein. The repertoire holds approximately 340,000 distinct CDR3 sequences, with over 12% as singletons. The sample consisted of blood, either unsorted or a sorted T cell fraction (not recorded which). Source of these receptors: a male donor with ankylosing spondylitis or in good health (not recorded which).

Only a few counts were recorded for this clonotype. The chain recombines TRBV5-1 with TRBJ2-3, with D possibly matching TRBD1 (6 bases). The CDR3 runs 15 residues. Per the germline V gene, CDR1 is SGHRS and CDR2 is YFSETQ. With 7 bases removed from V and 2 bases from J, the gap between germline ends came to 17 bases. CDR3 loop: CASAQGRGYTDTQYF. DNA for the CDR3: TGCGCCAGCGCCCAGGGGCGAGGGTACACAGATACGCAGTATTTT.

The rearrangement joins TRBV6-5 to TRBJ2-7, with D possibly matching TRBD2 (7 bases). This CDR3 spans 14 amino acids. Deletions cut 0 bases from V and 2 bases from J, with 8 bases between. The germline gives CDR1 MNHEY, CDR2 SVGAGI. The CDR3 protein is CASSYSGGPYEQYF. The DNA for the CDR3 is TGTGCCAGCAGTTACTCGGGGGGGCCCTACGAGCAGTACTTC.

The chain links TRBV3-1 to TRBJ2-3; 10 bases fit TRBD2. In germline, CDR1 is LGHDT, CDR2 YNNKEL (reference sequence). Unmatched junction bases numbered 10, after V lost 5 bases and J lost 2 bases. This CDR3 spans 17 amino acids. In nucleotides, the CDR3 is TGTGCCAGCAGCATAAGGGTAGCGGGAGGACTCACAGATACGCAGTATTTT. Protein: CASSIRVAGGLTDTQYF.

In its sample, this clonotype was seen many times. The rearrangement uses TRBV12-3 or TRBV12-4 and TRBJ1-2, with TRBD1 matching 7 bases. The CDR3 runs to 15 residues. Trimming removed 6 bases from V and 8 bases from J; junction bases left unmatched: 15. The CDR3 DNA is TGTGCCAGCAGATTGACAGGGAAAGCCATGGGAGGCTACACCTTC. The encoded protein is CASRLTGKAMGGYTF.

This rearrangement joins TRBV3-1 to TRBJ2-7; D not certain. The germline V gene has CDR1 LGHDT and CDR2 YNNKEL (reference sequence). The CDR3 sequence is 11 residues long. V lost 1 base and J lost 4, with 2 bases in between. CDR3 nucleotides: TGTGCCAGCAGCCAAGTTTACGAGCAGTACTTC. It codes for CASSQVYEQYF.

The genes are TRBV6-5 and TRBJ2-5; perhaps TRBD2 as D (7 bases). The CDR3 loop spans 16 amino acids. The V and J ends lost 2 bases and 1 base respectively, with 14 bases between them. Germline-derived CDR1 and CDR2 are MNHEY and SVGAGI. CDR3 DNA: TGTGCCAGCAGTTACCCCCGTGGGGGGGCCCAAGAGACCCAGTACTTC. Translated, it gives CASSYPRGGAQETQYF.

In its sample, this clonotype was seen a few times. The chain is built from TRBV5-1 and TRBJ2-7; perhaps TRBD2 as D (6 bases). The V gene's germline CDR1 is SGHRS and CDR2 YFSETQ. V lost 0 bases and J lost 5, with 15 bases in between. This CDR3 contains 15 residues. The CDR3 DNA is TGCGCCAGCAGCTTGGGGATTTGGGGGGACGACGAGCAGTACTTC. Translating it yields CASSLGIWGDDEQYF.

The sample holds a few counts of this clonotype. The rearrangement uses TRBV2 and TRBJ2-1, with D perhaps given as TRBD1 or TRBD2 (5 bases each). The CDR3 extends over 14 amino acids. Trimming left V 2 bases short and J 10 bases short, with 15 bases between. Germline assignment: CDR1 SNHLY and CDR2 FYNNEI. The DNA for the CDR3 is TGTGCCAGCAGTGAACTGTCAGGGAGAACCGAGCAGTTCTTC. This gives the protein CASSELSGRTEQFF.

This clonotype appeared many times. The V and J genes are TRBV5-1 and TRBJ2-7; the D gene is possibly TRBD2 (5 bases). There are 14 residues in the CDR3. Trimming took off 4 bases at V and 0 bases at J, with 11 bases between the two ends. Germline values: CDR1 SGHRS, CDR2 YFSETQ. CDR3 loop: CASSPRTDSYEQYF. The CDR3 DNA reads as TGCGCCAGCAGCCCTCGGACTGACTCCTACGAGCAGTACTTC.

This clonotype has a handful of counts. V usage is TRBV5-1 and J usage is TRBJ2-3, with D tentatively TRBD1 (7 bases). Germline CDR1 and CDR2: SGHRS and YFSETQ. V was shortened by 4 bases and J by 4 bases, with 16 bases between the two germline ends. The CDR3 length is 15 residues. The CDR3 spells CASSSQGGGPDTQYF. As DNA, the CDR3 is TGCGCCAGCAGCAGTCAGGGGGGCGGACCAGATACGCAGTATTTT.

This chain uses TRBV4-1 with TRBJ2-2; D is unclear. Germline assignment: CDR1 MGHRA and CDR2 YSYEKL. Deletions cut 1 base from V and 1 base from J, with 10 bases between. The CDR3 loop spans 16 amino acids. CDR3: CASSQVATLNTGELFF. CDR3 nucleotide sequence: TGCGCCAGCAGCCAAGTCGCGACCCTGAACACCGGGGAGCTGTTTTTT.

V usage is TRBV27 and J usage is TRBJ2-3, with 12 bases fitting TRBD2. This CDR3 comprises 16 residues. The junction had 6 bases not matched to a gene; V was cut back by 4 bases and J by 4 bases. Germline V gives CDR1 MNHEY, CDR2 SMNVEV (reference sequence). CDR3 residues: CASSSPRLAGADTQYF. In DNA form, the CDR3 reads TGTGCCAGCAGTTCCCCTCGACTAGCGGGAGCAGATACGCAGTATTTT.

This clonotype has a handful of counts. V gene TRBV30 combines with J gene TRBJ2-4; 8 positions agree with TRBD1. The CDR3 loop spans 19 amino acids. V trimming: 1 base; J trimming: 0 bases; junction bases outside the gene matches: 14. Germline V gives CDR1 GTSNPN, CDR2 SVGIG (reference sequence). The CDR3: CAWSDLTTGGTLAKNIQYF. The CDR3 DNA follows: TGTGCCTGGAGTGATTTGACAACAGGGGGGACTCTAGCCAAAAACATTCAGTACTTC.

The chain couples TRBV5-1 to TRBJ2-7, with TRBD1 identical over 8 bases. CDR3 length: 16 amino acids. CDR1 SGHRS and CDR2 YFSETQ come from the germline V gene. V trimming: 2 bases; J trimming: 0 bases; junction bases outside the gene matches: 7. As DNA, the CDR3 is TGCGCCAGCAGCTTAATCCAGGGGGCCCACTCCTACGAGCAGTACTTC. Encoded protein: CASSLIQGAHSYEQYF.